These 3 T cell receptor beta chains were all obtained from the same sample, sequenced in a study of OX40 agonist ivuxolimab in advanced cancers. Method: immunoSEQ multiplex PCR; TCRdb's copy keeps in-frame clones and lacks some. The table lists about 22,000 clones, around three quarters of them singletons. The sequences come from CD4+ or CD8+ T cells sorted from blood, collected in a trial of the OX40 agonist ivuxolimab. The receptor set was obtained from an adult with an advanced solid tumor such as melanoma, head and neck, liver or kidney cancer.

The rearrangement joins TRBV2 to TRBJ2-7; 9 bases map to TRBD1. The CDR3 spans 14 residues. The V and J ends lost 8 bases and 3 bases, in that order; junction bases with no gene match: 8. In germline, CDR1 is SNHLY, CDR2 FYNNEI. In nucleotides, the CDR3 is TGTGCCAGCCGCCCGGGACAGGGATACTACGAGCAGTACTTC. It specifies CASRPGQGYYEQYF.

V is TRBV4-3 and J is TRBJ2-2, with D perhaps matching TRBD1 (5 bases). CDR3 length: 15 amino acids. Germline V lookup: CDR1 LGHNA, CDR2 YSLEER. V was trimmed by 3 bases and J by 0 bases, leaving 8 bases between them. CDR3: CASSHQGSNTGELFF. CDR3 nucleotide sequence: TGCGCCAGCAGCCACCAGGGATCGAACACCGGGGAGCTGTTTTTT.

This clone was recorded a few times. The V and J genes are TRBV29-1 and TRBJ2-2, with D unclear. The V gene lost 6 bases and the J gene lost 6 bases, with 8 bases spanning the gap. CDR1 is SQVTM, CDR2 ANQGSEA, per germline. The CDR3 contains 11 residues. CDR3 residues: CSVAEAGELFF. The CDR3 nucleotides read TGCAGCGTAGCAGAGGCCGGGGAGCTGTTTTTT.